This record covers a single T cell receptor (beta chain). The source of the sample is a study of blood T cell repertoires in COVID-19. The overall study: Sites in the United States, Italy and Spain provided acute and convalescent COVID-19 samples. T cells, B-cell-depleted T cells, or PBMCs supplied cDNA or gDNA.

The length of the CDR3 is 14 residues. Germline values: CDR1 MDHEN, CDR2 SYDVKM. J was trimmed by 4 bases and V by 1 base; bases with no gene match: 2. Generated by immunoSEQ multiplex PCR, the TCRdb table keeps only in-frame clones and is missing some. This table holds 150,000 or so clones, around 87% found once. Ages ranged from about 18 to 89 years, with residence in 24 US areas. Participant reports of clinical history set cohort assignment. The receptor's source is a woman between 40 and 55 years old who had been exposed to COVID-19. This chain links TRBV28 with TRBJ1-1; 8 bases match TRBD1. Sample: PBMCs or T cells enriched from blood (not recorded which). CDR3 region: CASSLSDRGTEAFF. CDR3 in DNA: TGTGCCAGCAGTTTATCTGACAGGGGCACTGAAGCTTTCTTT.